Reported below is one T cell receptor beta chain. Its antigen is unidentified. These data come from a study of graft-versus-host responses after intestinal transplantation. Study-level background: Grafts that recipients had were multivisceral, liver-intestinal, or isolated intestinal transplants. Study outcomes and limitations: High graft-versus-host to host-versus-graft T cell clonal ratios marked allografts of patients with graft-donor macrochimerism. Recipient marrow harbored GvH clones, some of which surfaced first in ileum or blood. Declines in HvG clones occurring early post-transplant were associated with peak circulating GvH clone levels.

The CDR3 length is 16 residues. The germline gives CDR1 SGHTA, CDR2 FQGNSA. V gave up 1 base and J gave up 0 bases, with 12 bases separating them. Sequencing used immunoSEQ multiplex PCR; TCRdb keeps in-frame clones, though not all of them. In the table there are tens of thousands of clones, around 90% of which are singletons. Sequenced material: unstimulated CD8+ T cells sorted from spleen or lymph node cells, taken before transplant. The receptor's source is a human donor who was the organ donor for an intestinal transplant. The rearrangement joins TRBV7-2 to TRBJ1-2, with D uncertain. CDR3 DNA sequence: TGTGCCAGCAGCTTAGGGAGGCGTGGCTCTAACTATGGCTACACCTTC. This translates into CASSLGRRGSNYGYTF.